This T cell receptor (beta chain) was obtained from a study of shared clonotypes between healthy human individuals. The V end was cut by 1 base, the J end by 1 base, with 6 bases between. The CDR3 loop spans 14 amino acids. Per the germline V gene, CDR1 is MNHEY and CDR2 is SMNVEV (reference sequence). Deep was the level at which the assay was run. Produced via immunoSEQ multiplex PCR; TCRdb's table is partial and in-frame only. The table shows around 1.9 million clones, with just over 90% occurring only once. It was CD45RO-negative cells, positively selected for CCR7, that made up naive CD8 cells, with terminally differentiated effector memory CD45RA+ cells excluded. The donor cohort consisted entirely of Caucasian adults residing in Nashville, Tennessee. Study-level results: Memory subsets generally showed smaller estimated richness than naive subsets did. Generation probabilities were higher for clonotypes shared across all four sorted-subset donors than for unshared ones.

A word on this clone: Its antigen is not identified.

Sequenced material: naive CD8+ T cells from PBMCs. The chain employs TRBV27 and TRBJ2-3, with unresolved D. The TCR originated in a man aged 18 to 29 in good health. Some clones in this sample may be carry-over from other donors' samples. CDR3 in amino acids: CASSLYAGTDTQYF. The CDR3 DNA follows: TGTGCCAGCAGTTTATATGCTGGCACAGATACGCAGTATTTT.